This TCR beta chain comes out of a study of blood T cell repertoires in COVID-19. Study summary: Both acute and convalescent COVID-19 samples were obtained from the United States, Italy and Spain. PBMCs, B-cell-depleted T cells, or T cells provided the cDNA or gDNA that made up the material.

A Seattle source enrolled patients during active infection and followed them longitudinally. Sequenced by immunoSEQ multiplex PCR; TCRdb stores in-frame clones only, minus some. This table holds 150,000 to 200,000 clones, around 87% found once. Looked up from germline, CDR1 is MDHEN and CDR2 is SYDVKM. This CDR3 comprises 14 residues. J gave up 1 base and V 6 bases, and 2 bases lay outside the gene matches. Regarding this clone: This specimen includes other DNA sequences encoding the same CDR3.

Material for sequencing was peripheral blood. The rearrangement uses TRBV28 and TRBJ2-3; 9 bases match TRBD1. The sequence was obtained from a woman between 65 and 79 years old with COVID-19, enrolled during active disease. The CDR3 DNA is TGTGCCAGCAGCCGGGACAGGGGCACAGATACGCAGTATTTT. This codes for CASSRDRGTDTQYF.